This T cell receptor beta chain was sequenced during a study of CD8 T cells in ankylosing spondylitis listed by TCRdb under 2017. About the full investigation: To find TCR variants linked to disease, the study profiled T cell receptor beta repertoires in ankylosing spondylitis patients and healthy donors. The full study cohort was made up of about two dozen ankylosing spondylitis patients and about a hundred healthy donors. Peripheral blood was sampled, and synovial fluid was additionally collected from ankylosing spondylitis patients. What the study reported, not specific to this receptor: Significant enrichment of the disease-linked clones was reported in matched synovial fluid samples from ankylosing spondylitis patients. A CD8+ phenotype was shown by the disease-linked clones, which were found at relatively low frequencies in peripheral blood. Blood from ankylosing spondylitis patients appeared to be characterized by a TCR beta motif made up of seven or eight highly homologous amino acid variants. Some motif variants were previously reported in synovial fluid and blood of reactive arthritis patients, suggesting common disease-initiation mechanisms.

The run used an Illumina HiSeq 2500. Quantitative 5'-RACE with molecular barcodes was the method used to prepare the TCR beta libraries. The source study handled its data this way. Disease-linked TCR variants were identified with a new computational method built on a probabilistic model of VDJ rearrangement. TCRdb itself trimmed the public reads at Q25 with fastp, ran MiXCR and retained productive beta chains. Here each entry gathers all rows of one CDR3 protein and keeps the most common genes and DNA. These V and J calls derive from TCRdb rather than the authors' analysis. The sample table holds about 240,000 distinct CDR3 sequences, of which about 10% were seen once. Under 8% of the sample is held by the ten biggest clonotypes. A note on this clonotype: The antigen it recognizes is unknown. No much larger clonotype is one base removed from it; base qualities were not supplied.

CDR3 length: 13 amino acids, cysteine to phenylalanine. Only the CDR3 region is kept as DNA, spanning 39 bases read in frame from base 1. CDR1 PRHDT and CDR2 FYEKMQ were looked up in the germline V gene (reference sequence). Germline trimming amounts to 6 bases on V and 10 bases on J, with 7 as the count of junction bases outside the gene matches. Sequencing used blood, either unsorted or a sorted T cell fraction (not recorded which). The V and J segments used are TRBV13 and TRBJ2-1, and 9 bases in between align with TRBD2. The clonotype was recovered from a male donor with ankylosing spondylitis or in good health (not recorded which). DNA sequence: TGTGCCAGCAGTGGCGGGAGGGCCCAGGAGCAGTTCTTC. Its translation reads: CASSGGRAQEQFF. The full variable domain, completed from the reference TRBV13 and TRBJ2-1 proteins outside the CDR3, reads AAGVIQSPRHLIKEKRETATLKCYPIPRHDTVYWYQQGPGQDPQFLISFYEKMQSDKGSIPDRFSAQQFSDYHSELNMSSLELGDSALYFCASSGGRAQEQFFGPGTRLTVL.